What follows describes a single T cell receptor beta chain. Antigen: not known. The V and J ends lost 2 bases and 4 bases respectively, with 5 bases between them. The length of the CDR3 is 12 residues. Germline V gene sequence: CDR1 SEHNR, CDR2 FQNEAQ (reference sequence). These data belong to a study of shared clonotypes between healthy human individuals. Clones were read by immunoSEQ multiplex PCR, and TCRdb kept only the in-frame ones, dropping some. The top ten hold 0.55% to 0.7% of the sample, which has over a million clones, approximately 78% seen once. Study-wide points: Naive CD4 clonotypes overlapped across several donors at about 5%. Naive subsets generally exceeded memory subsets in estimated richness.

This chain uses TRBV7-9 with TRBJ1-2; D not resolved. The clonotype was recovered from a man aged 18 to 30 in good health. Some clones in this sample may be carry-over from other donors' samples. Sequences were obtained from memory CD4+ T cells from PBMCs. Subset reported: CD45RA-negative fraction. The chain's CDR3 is CASSLSPYGYTF. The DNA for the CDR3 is TGTGCCAGCAGCTTAAGCCCCTATGGCTACACCTTC. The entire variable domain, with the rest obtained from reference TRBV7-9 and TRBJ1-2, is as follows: DTGVSQNPRHKITKRGQNVTFRCDPISEHNRLYWYRQTLGQGPEFLTYFQNEAQLEKSRLLSDRFSAERPKGSFSTLEIQRTEQGDSAMYLCASSLSPYGYTFGSGTRLTVV.